This T cell receptor beta chain derives from a study of cytomegalovirus exposure and HLA in healthy donors. Overall study findings and caveats: In a later analysis, HLA-associated beta chains showed higher expansion and lower generation probabilities than comparable chains. Common viral pathogens were later found to be apparently linked to several of the most significant clusters. A list of 150 to 200 TCR beta chains associated with cytomegalovirus was given. In a later analysis, V- and J-gene trimming of beta chains associated with a DCLRE1C missense variant, replicated independently.

CDR1 is SQVTM, CDR2 ANQGSEA, per germline. The CDR3 covers 12 residues. V lost 6 bases to trimming and J lost 6 bases; unmatched junction nucleotides: 7. As for this clone: Antigen unknown.

Vbeta (60) and Jbeta (13) primers were used in the PCR. Using immunoSEQ multiplex PCR, the repertoire was profiled, and TCRdb retains in-frame clones only, with some absent. This sample has 100,000 to 150,000 clones; roughly 89% occur once, and the top ten carry about 5%. The TCR comes from a woman aged 25 to 39 in good health and CMV-seronegative. V is TRBV29-1 and J is TRBJ2-7; 8 bases line up with TRBD1. The sample consisted of PBMCs. CDR3 in DNA: TGCAGCGTCCCGGGACAGGCGGGCGAGCAGTACTTC. Amino acids: CSVPGQAGEQYF.